Following are 18 T cell receptor beta chains from one sample sequenced in a study of OX40 agonist ivuxolimab in advanced cancers. Sequenced by immunoSEQ multiplex PCR; TCRdb stores in-frame clones only, minus some. The sample lists fewer than 80,000 clones, 89% seen once, with around 12% in the top ten. The sample in question was CD4+ or CD8+ T cells sorted from blood, obtained in a trial of the OX40 agonist ivuxolimab. These TCRs come from an adult with an advanced solid tumor such as melanoma, head and neck, liver or kidney cancer.

This sequence joins TRBV5-4 and TRBJ2-7, with D possibly TRBD2 on 5 matching bases. Germline assignment: CDR1 SGHNT and CDR2 YYREEE (reference sequence). CDR3 length equals 14 residues. V lost 2 bases and J 3 bases, leaving 12 bases between the germline ends. This CDR3 reads CASSFNTGFYEQYF. CDR3 DNA: TGTGCCAGCAGCTTTAATACGGGATTCTACGAGCAGTACTTC.

This rearrangement joins TRBV7-9 to TRBJ2-7, with D uncertain. CDR3 size: 13 residues. Trimming removed 5 bases from V and 3 bases from J, with 11 bases in between. Per the germline V gene, CDR1 is SEHNR and CDR2 is FQNEAQ (reference sequence). The CDR3 loop is CASSPGVGYEQYF. The CDR3 DNA is TGTGCCAGCAGCCCAGGAGTCGGCTACGAGCAGTACTTC.

This clone appeared a few times. The chain links TRBV7-9 to TRBJ2-1; D might be TRBD1 or TRBD2, each matching 5 bases. With 5 bases removed from V and 6 bases from J, the gap between germline ends came to 11 bases. Germline V gives CDR1 SEHNR, CDR2 FQNEAQ (reference sequence). This CDR3 region has 13 residues. The DNA of the CDR3 is TGTGCCAGCAGCGGGGGTGCAGGCAATGAGCAGTTCTTC. It specifies CASSGGAGNEQFF.

V is TRBV6-1 and J is TRBJ2-1; 7 bases map to TRBD1. The ends lost 5 bases at V and 7 bases at J; junction bases unmatched: 11. This CDR3 has 15 amino acids. The germline V gene encodes CDR1 MNHNS and CDR2 SASEGT. The DNA for the CDR3 is TGTGCCAGCAGTCCCGGCAGGGGGTATAGGAATGAGCAGTTCTTC. Its protein is CASSPGRGYRNEQFF.

The V gene is TRBV7-9, the J gene TRBJ2-2, with D hard to call. CDR3 length: 15 amino acids. CDR1 SEHNR and CDR2 FQNEAQ come from the germline V gene (reference sequence). The V and J ends lost 3 bases and 1 base respectively, with 9 bases between them. The CDR3 protein is CASSFPSQNTGELFF. The DNA for the CDR3 is TGTGCCAGCAGCTTTCCGTCACAGAACACCGGGGAGCTGTTTTTT. Full variable domain (outside the CDR3, taken from reference TRBV7-9 and TRBJ2-2): DTGVSQNPRHKITKRGQNVTFRCDPISEHNRLYWYRQTLGQGPEFLTYFQNEAQLEKSRLLSDRFSAERPKGSFSTLEIQRTEQGDSAMYLCASSFPSQNTGELFFGEGSRLTVL.

A remark on this clone: The junction shows a germline mismatch at one end, possibly a read error. The CDR3 is CASREGTDPGANVLTF. As DNA, the CDR3 is TGTGCCAGCAGAGAAGGGACAGATCCTGGGGCCAACGTCCTGACTTTC. This chain links TRBV2 with TRBJ2-6; TRBD1 aligns across 7 bases. The CDR3 extends over 16 amino acids. Germline V gene sequence: CDR1 SNHLY, CDR2 FYNNEI.

This clone was seen more than once but under ten times. The rearrangement joins TRBV18 to TRBJ1-1; 10 bases fit TRBD1. The CDR3 consists of 13 residues. The V segment lost 4 bases and the J segment 9 bases; nucleotides outside the gene matches: 5. CDR1 is KGHSH, CDR2 LQKENI, per germline. CDR3 amino acids: CASSRGDRGQAFF. CDR3 DNA sequence: TGTGCCAGCTCACGGGGTGACAGGGGGCAAGCTTTCTTT.

This chain uses TRBV5-1 with TRBJ2-1; 7 bases are a match to TRBD2. Germline loops: CDR1 SGHRS, CDR2 YFSETQ. V trimming: 4 bases; J trimming: 9 bases; junction bases outside the gene matches: 10. The CDR3 runs to 14 residues. The DNA for the CDR3 is TGCGCCAGCAGCCCAGGACTAGGTTTGGGTGAGCAGTTCTTC. Protein sequence: CASSPGLGLGEQFF.

The rearrangement joins TRBV10-3 to TRBJ1-3, with a possible D match to TRBD1 (6 bases). V shed 9 bases and J shed 3 bases, with 9 bases lying between them. The CDR3 extends over 12 amino acids. Germline V CDR1 and CDR2: ENHRY, SYGVKD. In DNA, the CDR3 is TGTGCCATAGAGGGGGTTGGAAACACCATATATTTT. Translating it yields CAIEGVGNTIYF.

V gene TRBV27 combines with J gene TRBJ2-1; a weak D match, TRBD2 (6 bases). The CDR3 extends over 15 amino acids. With 5 bases removed from V and 6 bases from J, the gap between germline ends came to 17 bases. Germline CDR1 and CDR2: MNHEY and SMNVEV (reference sequence). The CDR3 loop reads CASSPRDSPVNEQFF. In DNA form, the CDR3 reads TGTGCCAGCAGTCCCCGGGACTCCCCGGTCAATGAGCAGTTCTTC.

The chain couples TRBV11-1 to TRBJ2-7, with TRBD1 matching 9 bases. V lost 3 bases and J lost 3; bases outside the gene matches: 12. This CDR3 region has 17 residues. Germline CDR1 and CDR2: SGHAT and FQDESV (reference sequence). CDR3: CASSLPPWTGENYEQYF. The CDR3 DNA sequence: TGTGCCAGCAGCTTGCCCCCGTGGACAGGGGAAAACTACGAGCAGTACTTC.

This chain joins TRBV28 and TRBJ2-6; D gene ambiguous. CDR1 is MDHEN and CDR2 is SYDVKM in the germline V gene. This CDR3 spans 15 amino acids. Trimming took off 4 bases at V and 2 bases at J, with 9 bases between the two ends. CDR3 protein: CASSSSPTGANVLTF. The CDR3, as DNA: TGTGCCAGCAGTTCCTCGCCGACTGGGGCCAACGTCCTGACTTTC.

In DNA, the CDR3 is TGTGCCAGTAGTATCCAGGGTCATTCACCCCTCCACTTT. Amino acids: CASSIQGHSPLHF. The rearrangement uses TRBV19 and TRBJ1-6; D possibly corresponds to TRBD1 (5 bases). V was pared by 3 bases and J by 8 bases, with 8 bases between. The CDR3 is 13 amino acids. Germline V CDR1 and CDR2: LNHDA, SQIVND (reference sequence). Full variable domain (missing parts from reference TRBV19 and TRBJ1-6): DGGITQSPKYLFRKEGQNVTLSCEQNLNHDAMYWYRQDPGQGLRLIYYSQIVNDFQKGDIAEGYSVSREKKESFPLTVTSAQKNPTAFYLCASSIQGHSPLHFGNGTRLTVT.

This rearrangement joins TRBV28 to TRBJ2-7; D call uncertain. Germline CDR1 is MDHEN and CDR2 is SYDVKM. This CDR3 region has 14 residues. Between the trimmed V and J ends, which lost 3 bases and 2 bases, there was a span of 11 bases. CDR3 sequence (DNA): TGTGCCAGCAGTTTTTACAGTCTTGCCTACGAGCAGTACTTC. Translating it yields CASSFYSLAYEQYF.

The CDR3 loop is CASVGTVGYTF. In DNA form, the CDR3 reads TGTGCCAGTGTGGGGACAGTCGGCTACACCTTC. V gene TRBV6-6 combines with J gene TRBJ1-2, with 7 bases fitting TRBD1. J gave up 8 bases and V 9 bases, and 6 bases lay outside the gene matches. This CDR3 has 11 amino acids. Germline assignment: CDR1 MNHNY and CDR2 SVGAGI (reference sequence).

This clone was seen a handful of times. The chain is built from TRBV7-8 and TRBJ2-1; 10 bases are a match to TRBD2. J was trimmed by 7 bases and V by 2 bases; bases with no gene match: 8. The CDR3 runs to 16 residues. Germline V CDR1 and CDR2: SGHVS, FQNEAQ. The CDR3 spells CASSLRGSTSGNEQFF. CDR3 DNA sequence: TGTGCCAGCAGCTTAAGGGGTTCGACTAGCGGGAATGAGCAGTTCTTC.

This clone was seen only once. The V and J genes are TRBV2 and TRBJ1-5, with 7 bases lining up with TRBD1. Germline V gene lookup returns CDR1 SNHLY and CDR2 FYNNEI. V shed 6 bases, J shed 3 bases, and the junction held 11 bases outside the gene matches. This CDR3 contains 16 residues. CDR3 DNA sequence: TGTGCCAGCAGCCGACTGGGAGGGGGCCTCAATCAGCCCCAGCATTTT. Translation: CASSRLGGGLNQPQHF.

The chain carries TRBV6-5 and TRBJ2-1; TRBD2 agrees at 7 bases. V gave up 5 bases and J gave up 9 bases; unmatched junction bases: 10. Germline V gene data show CDR1 as MNHEY and CDR2 as SVGAGI. The CDR3 is 14 residues long. Written as DNA, the CDR3 is TGTGCCAGCAGTGGACTAGGATCGTCCGCTGAGCAGTTCTTC. This encodes CASSGLGSSAEQFF.